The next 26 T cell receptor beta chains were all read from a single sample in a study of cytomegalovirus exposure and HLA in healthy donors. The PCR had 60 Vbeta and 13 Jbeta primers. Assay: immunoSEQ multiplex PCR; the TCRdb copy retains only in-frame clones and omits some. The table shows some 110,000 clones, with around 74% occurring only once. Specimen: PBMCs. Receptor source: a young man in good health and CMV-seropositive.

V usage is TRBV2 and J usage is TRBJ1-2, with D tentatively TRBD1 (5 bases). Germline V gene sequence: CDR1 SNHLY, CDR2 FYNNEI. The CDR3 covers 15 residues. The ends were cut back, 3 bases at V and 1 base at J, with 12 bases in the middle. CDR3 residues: CASSDVGGDNYGYTF. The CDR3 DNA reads TGTGCCAGCAGTGACGTGGGGGGGGATAACTATGGCTACACCTTC.

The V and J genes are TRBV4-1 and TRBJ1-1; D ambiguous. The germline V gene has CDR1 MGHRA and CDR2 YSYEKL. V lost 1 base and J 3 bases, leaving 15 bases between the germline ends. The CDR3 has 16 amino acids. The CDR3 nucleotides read TGCGCCAGCAGCCAAGGAGGGAGGGCAACTTACACTGAAGCTTTCTTT. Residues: CASSQGGRATYTEAFF.

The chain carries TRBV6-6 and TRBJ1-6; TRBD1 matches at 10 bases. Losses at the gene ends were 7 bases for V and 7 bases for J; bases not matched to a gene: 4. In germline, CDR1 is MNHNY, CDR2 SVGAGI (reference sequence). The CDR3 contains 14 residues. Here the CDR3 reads CASNSGQGNSPLHF. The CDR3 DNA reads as TGTGCCAGCAACTCGGGACAGGGGAATTCACCCCTCCACTTT.

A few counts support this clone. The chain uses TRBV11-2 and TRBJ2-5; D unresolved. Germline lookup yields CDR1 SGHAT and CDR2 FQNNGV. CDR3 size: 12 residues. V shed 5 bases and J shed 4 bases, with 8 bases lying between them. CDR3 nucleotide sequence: TGTGCCAGCAGCCTAAACCGAGAGACCCAGTACTTC. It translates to CASSLNRETQYF.

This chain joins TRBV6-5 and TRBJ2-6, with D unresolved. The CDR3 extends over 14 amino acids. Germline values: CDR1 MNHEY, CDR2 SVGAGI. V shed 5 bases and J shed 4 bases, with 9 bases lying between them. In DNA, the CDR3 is TGTGCCAGCAGTCCCTACGCCGGGGCCAACGTCCTGACTTTC. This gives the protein CASSPYAGANVLTF.

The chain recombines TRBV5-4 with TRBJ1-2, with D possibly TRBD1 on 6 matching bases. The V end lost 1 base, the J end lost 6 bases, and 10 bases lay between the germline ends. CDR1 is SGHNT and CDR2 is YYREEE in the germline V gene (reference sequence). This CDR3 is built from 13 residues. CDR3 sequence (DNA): TGTGCCAGCAGCTTGAGCAGGGACAATGGCTACACCTTC. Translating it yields CASSLSRDNGYTF.

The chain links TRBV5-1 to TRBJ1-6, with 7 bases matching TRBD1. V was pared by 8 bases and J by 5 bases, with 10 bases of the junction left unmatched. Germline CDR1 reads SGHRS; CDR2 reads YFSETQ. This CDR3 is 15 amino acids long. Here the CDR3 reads CASRIGTANNSPLHF. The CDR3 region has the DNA TGCGCCAGTCGGATCGGGACAGCTAATAATTCACCCCTCCACTTT.

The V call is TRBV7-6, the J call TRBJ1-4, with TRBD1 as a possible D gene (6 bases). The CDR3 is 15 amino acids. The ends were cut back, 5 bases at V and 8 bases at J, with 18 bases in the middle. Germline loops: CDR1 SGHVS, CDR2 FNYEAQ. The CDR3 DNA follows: TGTGCCAGCAGCCGGGGGGCTACGGGGGGCGAAAAACTGTTTTTT. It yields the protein CASSRGATGGEKLFF.

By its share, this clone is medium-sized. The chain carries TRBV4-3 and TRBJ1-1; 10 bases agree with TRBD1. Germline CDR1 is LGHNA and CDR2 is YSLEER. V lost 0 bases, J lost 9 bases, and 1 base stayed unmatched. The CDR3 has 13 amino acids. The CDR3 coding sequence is TGCGCCAGCAGCCAAGAGGGACAGGGGAAAGCTTTCTTT. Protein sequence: CASSQEGQGKAFF.

The CDR3 coding sequence is TGTGCCAGCAGTGAAGGGATTGACTTCTCCGAGCAGTACTTC. This encodes CASSEGIDFSEQYF. V is TRBV2 and J is TRBJ2-7; D gene ambiguous. This CDR3 comprises 14 residues. Germline V gene data show CDR1 as SNHLY and CDR2 as FYNNEI. The ends were cut back, 1 base at V and 6 bases at J, with 13 bases in the middle.

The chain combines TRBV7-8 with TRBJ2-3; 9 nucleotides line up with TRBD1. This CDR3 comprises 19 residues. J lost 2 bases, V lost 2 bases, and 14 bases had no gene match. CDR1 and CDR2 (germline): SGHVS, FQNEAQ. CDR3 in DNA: TGTGCCAGCAGCTTAAGCGATGGCCGGGGACAGGGTATCACAGATACGCAGTATTTT. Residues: CASSLSDGRGQGITDTQYF.

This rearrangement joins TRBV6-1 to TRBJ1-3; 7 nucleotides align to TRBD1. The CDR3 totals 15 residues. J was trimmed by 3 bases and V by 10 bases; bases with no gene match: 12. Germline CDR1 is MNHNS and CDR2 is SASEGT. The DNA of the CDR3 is TGTGCCACCCGTACAGGGGTAGATAGTGGAAACACCATATATTTT. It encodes CATRTGVDSGNTIYF.

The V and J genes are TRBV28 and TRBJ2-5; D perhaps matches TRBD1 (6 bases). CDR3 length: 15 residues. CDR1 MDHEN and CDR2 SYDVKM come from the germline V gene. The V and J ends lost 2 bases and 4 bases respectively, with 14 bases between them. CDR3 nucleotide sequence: TGTGCCAGCAGTTTACCGACAGGTCCTGGAGAGACCCAGTACTTC. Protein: CASSLPTGPGETQYF.

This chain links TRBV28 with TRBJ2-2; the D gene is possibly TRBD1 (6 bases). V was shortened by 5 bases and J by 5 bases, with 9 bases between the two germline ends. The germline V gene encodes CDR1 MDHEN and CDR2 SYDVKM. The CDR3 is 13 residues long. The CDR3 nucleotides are TGTGCCAGCAGTCGAGGGACAACCGGGGAGCTGTTTTTT. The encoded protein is CASSRGTTGELFF.

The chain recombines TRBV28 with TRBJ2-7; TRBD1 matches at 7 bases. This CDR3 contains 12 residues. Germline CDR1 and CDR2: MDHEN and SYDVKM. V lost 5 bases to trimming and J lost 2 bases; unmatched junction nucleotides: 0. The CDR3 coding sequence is TGTGCCAGCAGTCAGGGGGCCTACGAGCAGTACTTC. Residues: CASSQGAYEQYF.

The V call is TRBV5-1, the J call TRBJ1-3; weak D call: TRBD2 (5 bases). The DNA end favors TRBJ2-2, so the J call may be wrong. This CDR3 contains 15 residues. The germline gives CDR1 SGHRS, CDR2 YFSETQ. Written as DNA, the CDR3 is TGCGCCAGCAGCTTGGCCGCCGGGGACACCGGGGAGCTGTTTTTT. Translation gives CASSLAAGDTGELFF.

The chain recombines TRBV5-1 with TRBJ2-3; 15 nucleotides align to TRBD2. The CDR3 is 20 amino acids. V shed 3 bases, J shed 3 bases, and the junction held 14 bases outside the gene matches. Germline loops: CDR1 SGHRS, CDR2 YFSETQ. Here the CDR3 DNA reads TGCGCCAGCAGCTGGGGACTAGCGGGGGGCGGGTCTGGCCGAACAGATACGCAGTATTTT. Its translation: CASSWGLAGGGSGRTDTQYF.

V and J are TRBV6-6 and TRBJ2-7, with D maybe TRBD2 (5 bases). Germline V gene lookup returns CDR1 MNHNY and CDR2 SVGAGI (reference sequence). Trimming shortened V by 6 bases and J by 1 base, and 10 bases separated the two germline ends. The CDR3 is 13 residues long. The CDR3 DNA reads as TGTGCCAGCAGCCACGAGGGTTCCTACGAGCAGTACTTC. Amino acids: CASSHEGSYEQYF.

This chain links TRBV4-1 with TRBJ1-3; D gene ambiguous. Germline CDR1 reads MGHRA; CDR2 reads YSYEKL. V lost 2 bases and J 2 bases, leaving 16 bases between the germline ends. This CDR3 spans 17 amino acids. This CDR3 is CASSQTDQVDPGNTIYF. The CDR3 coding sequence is TGCGCCAGCAGCCAAACAGACCAGGTTGACCCTGGAAACACCATATATTTT.

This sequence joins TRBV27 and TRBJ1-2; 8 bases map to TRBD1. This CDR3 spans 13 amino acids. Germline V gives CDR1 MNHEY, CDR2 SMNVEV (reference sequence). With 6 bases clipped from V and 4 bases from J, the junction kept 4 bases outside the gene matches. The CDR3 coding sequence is TGTGCCAGCAGCTATGGACAGGGCTATGGCTACACCTTC. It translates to CASSYGQGYGYTF.

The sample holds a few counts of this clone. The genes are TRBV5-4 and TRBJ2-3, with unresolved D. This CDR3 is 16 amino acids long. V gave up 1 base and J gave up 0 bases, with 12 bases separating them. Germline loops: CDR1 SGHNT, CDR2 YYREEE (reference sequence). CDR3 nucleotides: TGTGCCAGCAGCTTGAGAGAGGTTGCTAGCACAGATACGCAGTATTTT. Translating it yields CASSLREVASTDTQYF.

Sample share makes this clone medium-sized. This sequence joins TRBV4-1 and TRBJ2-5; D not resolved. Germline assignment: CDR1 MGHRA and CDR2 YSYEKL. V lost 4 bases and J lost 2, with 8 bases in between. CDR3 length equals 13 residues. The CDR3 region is CASSPRLQETQYF. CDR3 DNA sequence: TGCGCCAGCAGCCCGAGACTGCAAGAGACCCAGTACTTC.

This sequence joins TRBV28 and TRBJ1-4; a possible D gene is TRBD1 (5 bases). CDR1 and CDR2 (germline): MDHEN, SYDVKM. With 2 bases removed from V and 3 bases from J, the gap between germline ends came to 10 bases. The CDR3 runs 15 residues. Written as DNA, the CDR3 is TGTGCCAGCAGTTTACAGGGAACAGCTAATGAAAAACTGTTTTTT. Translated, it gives CASSLQGTANEKLFF.

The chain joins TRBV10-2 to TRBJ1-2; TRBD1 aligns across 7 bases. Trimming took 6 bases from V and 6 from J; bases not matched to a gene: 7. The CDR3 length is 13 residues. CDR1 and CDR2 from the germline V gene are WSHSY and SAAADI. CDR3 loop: CASSKGQLDGYTF. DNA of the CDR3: TGCGCCAGCAGCAAGGGACAGCTTGATGGCTACACCTTC.

The CDR3 DNA follows: TGCAGCGTTGAAGTCCGGGGGGCCTACAATGAGCAGTTCTTC. As protein: CSVEVRGAYNEQFF. J is TRBJ2-1 and V is TRBV29-1; 7 bases match TRBD2. The V gene's germline CDR1 is SQVTM and CDR2 ANQGSEA. The CDR3 is 14 residues long. Unmatched junction bases numbered 2, after V lost 1 base and J lost 2 bases.

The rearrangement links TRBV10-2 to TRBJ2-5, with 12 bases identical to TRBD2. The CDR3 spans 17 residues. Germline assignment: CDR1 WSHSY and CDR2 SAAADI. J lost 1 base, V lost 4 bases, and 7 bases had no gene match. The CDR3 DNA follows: TGCGCCAGCAGTGGGGCTAGCGGGGGGGTCCTCCAAGAGACCCAGTACTTC. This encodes CASSGASGGVLQETQYF.